The 27 T cell receptor beta chains presented below share a single source sample, sequenced in a study of blood T cells in healthy people across ages. Combining a sample-barcoded 5' primer with a J-beta primer mix, a second PCR ran for about 6 to 12 cycles. From the 5' RACE reads, TCRdb called clonotypes with MiXCR, one entry per CDR3 protein. Of fewer than 2 million distinct CDR3 sequences listed, about two fifths are singletons. Specimen: blood. Source of these receptors: a human donor in good health.

The table lists this clonotype with many counts. The V and J genes are TRBV7-2 and TRBJ2-7; tentatively, D is TRBD1 (5 bases). Germline V lookup: CDR1 SGHTA, CDR2 FQGNSA. Deletions cut 6 bases from V and 6 bases from J, with 9 bases between. This CDR3 region has 11 residues. This CDR3 is CASSSGSEQYF. The CDR3 nucleotides are TGTGCCAGCAGTTCAGGGTCCGAGCAGTACTTC.

The chain links TRBV20-1 to TRBJ1-2, with TRBD1 matching 12 bases. This CDR3 has 15 amino acids. In germline, CDR1 is DFQATT, CDR2 SNEGSKA (reference sequence). With V trimmed by 4 bases and J by 8 bases, 11 bases remained unmatched. As DNA, the CDR3 is TGCAGTGCTATAGATCAGGGACAGGGGGCGCGGGGCTACACCTTC. Encoded protein: CSAIDQGQGARGYTF.

The chain has TRBV20-1 and TRBJ2-7; the D gene could be TRBD1 or TRBD2 (5 bases each). Trimming removed 5 bases at V and 4 bases at J, with 18 bases between. The CDR3 loop spans 14 amino acids. CDR1 and CDR2 from the germline V gene are DFQATT and SNEGSKA (reference sequence). CDR3 sequence (DNA): TGCAGTGCTGCCCGCTCCAGGGACCTATACGAGCAGTACTTC. Amino acids: CSAARSRDLYEQYF.

The V call is TRBV5-1, the J call TRBJ2-4; the D gene is possibly TRBD2 (6 bases). The J call may be wrong; the DNA end is better matched by TRBJ2-7. This CDR3 contains 13 residues. The V gene's germline CDR1 is SGHRS and CDR2 YFSETQ. CDR3 residues: CASSMGGVNEQYF. The CDR3 nucleotides read TGCGCCAGCAGCATGGGGGGAGTGAACGAGCAGTACTTC.

The CDR3 DNA reads as TGTGCCAGCAGCCAAGGGACAGGAAATTGCTATGGCTACACCTTC. Protein product: CASSQGTGNCYGYTF. The J gene is TRBJ1-2, the V gene TRBV3-1; 7 nucleotides line up with TRBD1. The CDR3 runs 15 residues. J lost 4 bases, V lost 1 base, and 6 bases had no gene match. Germline CDR1 reads LGHDT; CDR2 reads YNNKEL (reference sequence).

This clonotype turned up a few times. The rearrangement uses TRBV25-1 and TRBJ2-3; D possibly corresponds to TRBD1 (6 bases). CDR1 and CDR2 (germline): MGHDK, SYGVNS. The CDR3 has 15 amino acids. Trimming took 3 bases from V and 0 from J, leaving 10 bases between them. The CDR3 bases are TGTGCCAGCAGTGACCCCAGGGGAAGCACAGATACGCAGTATTTT. This codes for CASSDPRGSTDTQYF.

The chain carries TRBV12-3 or TRBV12-4 and TRBJ1-2; D perhaps matches TRBD1 (5 bases). Trimming removed 7 bases at V and 3 bases at J, with 12 bases between. The CDR3 contains 13 residues. The CDR3 reads CASTSTEYYGYTF. For the CDR3, the DNA is TGTGCCAGCACCTCGACAGAATACTATGGCTACACCTTC.

In its sample, this clonotype was seen a few times. CDR3 sequence reads: CASSPAVRLSTDTQYF. In DNA, the CDR3 is TGTGCCAGCAGCCCCGCAGTCCGCCTCAGCACAGATACGCAGTATTTT. V and J are TRBV7-6 and TRBJ2-3; D unresolved. Deletions cut 5 bases from V and 0 bases from J, with 15 bases between. This CDR3 spans 16 amino acids. Germline V gene lookup returns CDR1 SGHVS and CDR2 FNYEAQ.

The chain couples TRBV4-2 to TRBJ2-1; D remains ambiguous. Per germline, CDR1 LGHNA and CDR2 YNFKEQ. This CDR3 is built from 19 residues. Trimming shortened V by 1 base and J by 0 bases, and 19 bases separated the two germline ends. The CDR3 here is CASSQVHRLEIFSYNEQFF. The CDR3 DNA reads as TGTGCCAGCAGCCAAGTCCATCGACTCGAGATCTTCTCCTACAATGAGCAGTTCTTC.

In its sample, this clonotype was seen a few times. V gene TRBV21-1 combines with J gene TRBJ2-4; TRBD1 was called by the table and not checked on the DNA. TRBV21-1 is a pseudogene. The CDR3 is 14 residues long. The CDR3 spells CASILFWTENIQYF. For the CDR3, the DNA is TGTGCCAGCATTTTATTTTGGACAGAAAACATTCAGTACTTC.

This clonotype occurred a few times. The chain carries TRBV5-5 and TRBJ1-4; D is unresolved. The V end was cut by 2 bases, the J end by 0 bases, with 17 bases between. Germline assignment: CDR1 SGHKS and CDR2 YYEKEE (reference sequence). The CDR3 covers 18 residues. This CDR3 reads CASSFRFAQSATNEKLFF. Written as DNA, the CDR3 is TGTGCCAGCAGCTTTCGGTTCGCACAGTCTGCAACTAATGAAAAACTGTTTTTT.

This clonotype was seen a single time. The rearrangement links TRBV29-1 to TRBJ1-1, with D perhaps matching TRBD1 (5 bases). Germline V gene lookup returns CDR1 SQVTM and CDR2 ANQGSEA. The CDR3 is 17 residues long. Trimming cost V 0 bases and J 4 bases, with 21 bases left between them. The CDR3 DNA follows: TGCAGCGTTGAAGAATCCGGGTCCCTTGAAGACAGCACTGAAGCTTTCTTT. It codes for CSVEESGSLEDSTEAFF.

Only a few counts were recorded for this clonotype. This sequence joins TRBV28 and TRBJ2-1; D is unresolved. Germline lookup yields CDR1 MDHEN and CDR2 SYDVKM. CDR3 size: 15 residues. Trimming took 3 bases from V and 3 from J, leaving 12 bases between them. CDR3 DNA sequence: TGTGCCAGCAGTTTCCTAGGTGCCGACTACAATGAGCAGTTCTTC. Residues: CASSFLGADYNEQFF.

The J gene is TRBJ2-5, the V gene TRBV30; possible D gene TRBD1, 5 bases. Trimming took 0 bases from V and 4 from J, leaving 12 bases between them. This CDR3 comprises 14 residues. The germline V gene encodes CDR1 GTSNPN and CDR2 SVGIG (reference sequence). The CDR3 nucleotides read TGTGCCTGGAGTGTATACAGGCTAGGAGAGACCCAGTACTTC. Residues: CAWSVYRLGETQYF.

The rearrangement uses TRBV29-1 and TRBJ2-3; D remains unclear. Germline V gives CDR1 SQVTM, CDR2 ANQGSEA. The length of the CDR3 is 12 residues. Trimming pared 6 bases from V and 3 bases from J, leaving 10 bases between. The CDR3 DNA reads TGCAGCGTGCGACTGGGGACAGATACGCAGTATTTT. Encoded protein: CSVRLGTDTQYF.

This clonotype appeared a few times. V and J are TRBV20-1 and TRBJ2-5; TRBD1 matches at 7 bases. CDR1 is DFQATT, CDR2 SNEGSKA, per germline (reference sequence). The CDR3 loop spans 13 amino acids. Germline trimming cut 4 bases from V and 1 base from J; bases unmatched to any gene: 3. The CDR3: CSATNRGQETQYF. CDR3 coding DNA: TGCAGTGCTACAAACAGGGGCCAAGAGACCCAGTACTTC.

For the CDR3, the DNA is TGTGCCACCGACCGTGGGGACACAAACTACAATGAGCAGTACTTC. Residues: CATDRGDTNYNEQYF. This chain uses TRBV24-1 with TRBJ2-4, with D possibly TRBD1 on 6 matching bases. CDR3 length: 15 amino acids. Germline V gene data show CDR1 as KGHDR and CDR2 as SFDVKD. V was trimmed by 9 bases and J by 13 bases, leaving 27 bases between them.

This CDR3 reads CASSRSDRELQFF. DNA for the CDR3: TGCGCCAGCAGCCGCTCGGACAGGGAGTTGCAGTTCTTC. The V call is TRBV4-3, the J call TRBJ2-1; TRBD1 agrees at 8 bases. This CDR3 is built from 13 residues. V lost 4 bases to trimming and J lost 12 bases; unmatched junction nucleotides: 8. CDR1 LGHNA and CDR2 YSLEER come from the germline V gene.

The rearrangement uses TRBV12-3 or TRBV12-4 and TRBJ2-7; D remains unclear. This CDR3 is built from 14 residues. The V end was cut by 5 bases, the J end by 3 bases, with 14 bases between. The CDR3 region has the DNA TGTGCCAGCAGTAGTCGCCACGACAACTACGAGCAGTACTTC. This gives the protein CASSSRHDNYEQYF.

V and J are TRBV12-3 or TRBV12-4 and TRBJ2-2, with D maybe TRBD1 (6 bases). The CDR3 extends over 15 amino acids. The ends were cut back, 3 bases at V and 8 bases at J, with 16 bases in the middle. CDR3: CASSFLRTGSGELFF. CDR3 sequence (DNA): TGTGCCAGCAGTTTCCTCCGTACAGGGTCTGGGGAGCTGTTTTTT.

This rearrangement joins TRBV9 to TRBJ2-1; TRBD2 agrees at 9 bases. CDR1 SGDLS and CDR2 YYNGEE come from the germline V gene. The CDR3 has 16 residues. J gave up 8 bases and V 0 bases, and 9 bases lay outside the gene matches. This CDR3 reads CASSVELAGGRDEQFF. The CDR3 nucleotides are TGTGCCAGCAGCGTAGAATTGGCGGGGGGGCGGGATGAGCAGTTCTTC.

The rearrangement joins TRBV5-6 to TRBJ2-1, with no clear D. Per germline, CDR1 SGHDT and CDR2 YYEEEE. This CDR3 region has 14 residues. The V gene lost 1 base and the J gene lost 4 bases, with 9 bases spanning the gap. CDR3: CASSLLEIYNEQFF. The CDR3 nucleotides read TGTGCCAGCAGCTTGCTGGAAATATACAATGAGCAGTTCTTC.

The chain couples TRBV5-1 to TRBJ2-6, with a weak D call TRBD1 (6 bases). Germline V CDR1 and CDR2: SGHRS, YFSETQ. CDR3 length: 19 residues. V was pared by 3 bases and J by 0 bases, with 19 bases between. The CDR3 sequence is CASSSQSQGSLSGANVLTF. The CDR3 DNA sequence: TGCGCCAGCAGCTCCCAATCACAGGGATCACTCTCTGGGGCCAACGTCCTGACTTTC.

The chain uses TRBV12-3 or TRBV12-4 and TRBJ1-1, with 10 nucleotides matching TRBD1. V gave up 6 bases and J gave up 4 bases; unmatched junction bases: 8. The CDR3 has 15 amino acids. The DNA of the CDR3 is TGTGCCAGCAGGGAGACAGGGGGCGCAGGCACTGAAGCTTTCTTT. Its translation: CASRETGGAGTEAFF.

This clonotype was detected only once. The chain has TRBV5-1 and TRBJ2-7; D is uncertain. From germline, CDR1 is SGHRS and CDR2 YFSETQ. V gave up 0 bases and J gave up 6 bases, with 13 bases separating them. This CDR3 is built from 14 residues. For the CDR3, the DNA is TGCGCCAGCAGCTTGGTCCCATTAGACCCCGAGCAGTACTTC. Amino acids: CASSLVPLDPEQYF.

V and J are TRBV9 and TRBJ1-1; tentative D call: TRBD1 (5 bases). V lost 4 bases and J lost 5, with 18 bases in between. Per germline, CDR1 SGDLS and CDR2 YYNGEE. This CDR3 is built from 15 residues. The CDR3 region is CASSLAGTVMTEAFF. The DNA of the CDR3 is TGTGCCAGCAGCCTCGCAGGGACGGTTATGACTGAAGCTTTCTTT.

V and J are TRBV28 and TRBJ1-4, with 8 bases fitting TRBD1. V dropped 3 bases and J dropped 7; count of bases not matched to a gene: 10. The CDR3 runs 16 residues. Germline V CDR1 and CDR2: MDHEN, SYDVKM. CDR3 residues: CASSFLPGQESEKLFF. The CDR3, as DNA: TGTGCCAGCAGTTTTCTTCCGGGACAGGAAAGTGAAAAACTGTTTTTT.